The present T cell receptor beta chain was sequenced within a study of blood T cell repertoires in COVID-19. Study context: The United States, Italy and Spain provided the acute and convalescent COVID-19 samples. T cells, B-cell-depleted T cells, or PBMCs supplied cDNA or gDNA.

Methods used by the authors: Estimation of nucleated cell counts was performed using reference gene primer amplification. TCRdb's copy holds only in-frame clones and misses some; the assay was immunoSEQ multiplex PCR. V, J and clone size reflect that table, while D and trimming were determined from the DNA. This table holds some 90,000 clones, approximately 82% found once. With 3 bases clipped from V and 4 bases from J, the junction kept 2 bases outside the gene matches. The CDR3 loop spans 15 amino acids. CDR1 is KGHSH and CDR2 is LQKENI in the germline V gene. V usage is TRBV18 and J usage is TRBJ2-2, with 10 bases identical to TRBD1. Sequenced sample: peripheral blood. This receptor was obtained from a man between 65 and 85 years old with active or convalescent COVID-19. CDR3 sequence reads: CASSPGQGSTGELFF. CDR3 DNA: TGTGCCAGCTCACCGGGACAGGGGAGCACCGGGGAGCTGTTTTTT.